This section outlines one T cell receptor (beta chain) sequence together with its context. This specimen belongs to a study of blood T cell repertoires in COVID-19. The ends lost 0 bases at V and 2 bases at J; junction bases unmatched: 1. Looked up from germline, CDR1 is GTSNPN and CDR2 is SVGIG (reference sequence). CDR3 size: 13 residues. Repertoires were generated with immunoSEQ multiplex PCR, while TCRdb's copy carries only in-frame clones and drops some. The sample lists 300,000 to 400,000 clones; 85% to 90% were seen once. The sequenced sample was peripheral blood. The chain carries TRBV30 and TRBJ2-7; 7 nucleotides line up with TRBD1. The TCR sequence derives from a woman aged 45-60 years with COVID-19, enrolled during active disease. CDR3 in amino acids: CAWSVRGPYEQYF. Here the CDR3 DNA reads TGTGCCTGGAGTGTTAGGGGGCCCTACGAGCAGTACTTC.